These 15 T cell receptor beta chains originate from one sample sequenced in a study of T cell repertoires in cytomegalovirus infection. TCRdb re-analysed the reads in MiXCR, keeping a single row per CDR3 protein. This table holds roughly 630,000 distinct CDR3 sequences, roughly 26% found once. The sequenced sample consisted of CD8+ T cells from PBMCs. These receptors all stem from a human donor in good health (CMV status not recorded). Some clones in this sample may be carry-over from other donors' samples.

Regarding this clonotype: At one end the junction does not follow the germline gene, possibly because of a read error. The chain has TRBV28 and TRBJ1-1, with TRBD1 matching 7 bases. The germline gives CDR1 MDHEN, CDR2 SYDVKM. This CDR3 is built from 13 residues. For the CDR3, the DNA is TGTGCCAACAGTTTACAGGGGTATAGTGAAGCTTTCTTT. Protein: CANSLQGYSEAFF. Together with reference TRBV28 and TRBJ1-1, the CDR3 gives the full variable domain: DVKVTQSSRYLVKRTGEKVFLECVQDMDHENMFWYRQDPGLGLRLIYFSYDVKMKEKGDIPEGYSVSREKKERFSLILESASTNQTSMYLCANSLQGYSEAFFGQGTRLTVV.

The chain recombines TRBV9 with TRBJ1-5, with TRBD1 as a possible D gene (5 bases). V was pared by 0 bases and J by 4 bases, with 11 bases between. CDR1 SGDLS and CDR2 YYNGEE come from the germline V gene. This CDR3 spans 15 amino acids. The CDR3 sequence is CASSVDWTRNQPQHF. The CDR3 nucleotides read TGTGCCAGCAGCGTAGATTGGACACGAAATCAGCCCCAGCATTTT.

This chain links TRBV5-4 with TRBJ2-3; D is unclear. V lost 3 bases, J lost 6 bases, and 11 bases lay in between. The germline V gene has CDR1 SGHNT and CDR2 YYREEE (reference sequence). This CDR3 has 13 amino acids. The CDR3, as DNA: TGTGCCAGCAGCTCACCCGGGTTTGATACGCAGTATTTT. It is translated as CASSSPGFDTQYF.

This clonotype was recorded at least ten times. The chain carries TRBV7-6 and TRBJ1-1; D is ambiguous. The CDR3 runs 14 residues. Trimming removed 6 bases at V and 3 bases at J, with 14 bases between. Germline V gene data show CDR1 as SGHVS and CDR2 as FNYEAQ. Written as DNA, the CDR3 is TGTGCCAGCAGTTCCGCCCCTGGAGACACTGAAGCTTTCTTT. Amino acid sequence: CASSSAPGDTEAFF.

This clonotype has only one observation. The rearrangement joins TRBV10-3 to TRBJ2-2, with TRBD1 as a possible D gene (6 bases). Germline values: CDR1 ENHRY, CDR2 SYGVKD. V was pared by 10 bases and J by 4 bases, with 10 bases between. This CDR3 contains 12 residues. This CDR3 is CASQGTTGELFF. The CDR3 region has the DNA TGTGCCAGCCAGGGGACCACCGGGGAGCTGTTTTTT.

V is TRBV12-3 or TRBV12-4 and J is TRBJ2-3; 7 nucleotides agree with TRBD2. The CDR3 loop spans 14 amino acids. With 8 bases clipped from V and 0 bases from J, the junction kept 5 bases outside the gene matches. DNA of the CDR3: TGTGCCAGCGTCAGGCGGGGGAGCACAGATACGCAGTATTTT. Translating it yields CASVRRGSTDTQYF.

The chain combines TRBV6-5 with TRBJ2-1, with D possibly TRBD2 on 6 matching bases. The length of the CDR3 is 20 residues. Trimming pared 4 bases from V and 0 bases from J, leaving 25 bases between. Germline CDR1 reads MNHEY; CDR2 reads SVGAGI. The CDR3 region has the DNA TGTGCCAGCAGTTTGGGGGGAGGAGGAGGGTTCTTTAGCTCCTACAATGAGCAGTTCTTC. Translated, it gives CASSLGGGGGFFSSYNEQFF.

The gene calls are TRBV5-6 and TRBJ2-5; tentatively, D is TRBD1 or TRBD2 (5 bases each). This CDR3 region has 16 residues. V was clipped by 0 bases and J by 5 bases, with 17 bases between them. Germline V gene sequence: CDR1 SGHDT, CDR2 YYEEEE. The CDR3: CASSLAGAGLFETQYF. Written as DNA, the CDR3 is TGTGCCAGCAGCTTGGCCGGGGCAGGACTTTTCGAGACCCAGTACTTC.

V gene TRBV7-6 combines with J gene TRBJ2-7; weak D call: TRBD1 (5 bases). V gave up 1 base and J gave up 7 bases, with 11 bases separating them. The CDR3 sequence is 13 residues long. The germline V gene encodes CDR1 SGHVS and CDR2 FNYEAQ. The CDR3 nucleotides are TGTGCCAGCAGCTTAGATAAGGCAGGGGAGCAGTACTTC. It codes for CASSLDKAGEQYF.

V is TRBV7-9 and J is TRBJ2-4; D is perhaps TRBD1 (5 bases). CDR3 length equals 14 residues. Germline V gene data show CDR1 as SEHNR and CDR2 as FQNEAQ (reference sequence). The V gene lost 4 bases and the J gene lost 4 bases, with 11 bases spanning the gap. The CDR3 DNA is TGTGCCAGCAGCTCGGACATGGGAAAAAACATTCAGTACTTC. Its translation is CASSSDMGKNIQYF.

This rearrangement joins TRBV6-1 to TRBJ2-3; no definite D call. The V end was cut by 1 base, the J end by 1 base, with 9 bases between. The germline V gene encodes CDR1 MNHNS and CDR2 SASEGT. This CDR3 has 15 amino acids. The CDR3 loop reads CASSEGRYRTDTQYF. The CDR3, as DNA: TGTGCCAGCAGTGAAGGTCGATATCGCACAGATACGCAGTATTTT.

This clonotype has more than one count but fewer than ten. The chain links TRBV6-1 to TRBJ2-1, with 8 positions matching TRBD2. The CDR3 is 12 residues long. Unmatched junction bases numbered 9, after V lost 6 bases and J lost 14 bases. Germline CDR1 is MNHNS and CDR2 is SASEGT. The CDR3 loop is CASSSFGGGEFF. DNA of the CDR3: TGTGCCAGCAGCTCCTTCGGGGGGGGAGAGTTCTTC.

This clonotype appeared once. A single base separates this from a much larger clone, so it may be a read error. The chain recombines TRBV7-4 with TRBJ2-2, with D perhaps assigned TRBD1 or TRBD2 (5 bases each). Germline loops: CDR1 SGHVT, CDR2 SQSDAQ. This CDR3 is 15 amino acids long. CDR3 bases: TGTACCAGCAGCACCGACGGGGCCGTGGCCGGGGAGCTGTTTTTT. Protein: CTSSTDGAVAGELFF. The full variable domain, completed using reference TRBV7-4 and TRBJ2-2, is GAGVSQSPRYKVAKRGRDVALRCDSISGHVTLYWYRQTLGQGSEVLTYSQSDAQRDKSGRPSGRFSAERPERSVSTLKIQRTEQGDSAVYLCTSSTDGAVAGELFFGEGSRLTVL.

This clonotype has a handful of counts. J is TRBJ2-3 and V is TRBV28; the D call may be TRBD1 or TRBD2 (5 bases each). This CDR3 has 15 residues. V was cut by 4 bases and J by 2 bases, with 13 bases left in between. Germline-derived CDR1 and CDR2 are MDHEN and SYDVKM. The chain's CDR3 is CASSSPGPVTDTQYF. CDR3 DNA sequence: TGTGCCAGCAGTTCCCCGGGACCAGTCACAGATACGCAGTATTTT.

The chain uses TRBV2 and TRBJ2-2; 11 bases are shared with TRBD2. This CDR3 is built from 18 residues. Germline values: CDR1 SNHLY, CDR2 FYNNEI. The ends lost 2 bases at V and 0 bases at J; junction bases unmatched: 5. CDR3 nucleotides: TGTGCCAGCAGTGAAAGACTAGCGGGGCCTTCGAACACCGGGGAGCTGTTTTTT. It translates to CASSERLAGPSNTGELFF.